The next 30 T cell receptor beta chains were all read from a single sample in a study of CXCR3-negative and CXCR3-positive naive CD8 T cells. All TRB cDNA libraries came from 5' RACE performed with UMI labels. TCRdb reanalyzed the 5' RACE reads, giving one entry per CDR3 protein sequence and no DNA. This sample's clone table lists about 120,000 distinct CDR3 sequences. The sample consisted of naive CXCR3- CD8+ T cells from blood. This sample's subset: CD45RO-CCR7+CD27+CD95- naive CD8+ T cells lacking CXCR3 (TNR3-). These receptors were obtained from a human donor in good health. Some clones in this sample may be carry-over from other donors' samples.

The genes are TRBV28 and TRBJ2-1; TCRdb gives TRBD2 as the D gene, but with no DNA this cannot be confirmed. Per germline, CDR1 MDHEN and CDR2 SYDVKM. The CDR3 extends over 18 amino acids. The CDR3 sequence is CASSTVSLGLAVDNEQFF.

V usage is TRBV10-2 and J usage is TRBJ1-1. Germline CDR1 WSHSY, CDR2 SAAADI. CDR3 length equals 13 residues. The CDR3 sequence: CASSLGRTTEAFF.

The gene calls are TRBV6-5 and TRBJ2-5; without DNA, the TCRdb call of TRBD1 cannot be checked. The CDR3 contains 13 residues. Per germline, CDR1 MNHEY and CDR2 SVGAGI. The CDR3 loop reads CASSSGTSGNQYF.

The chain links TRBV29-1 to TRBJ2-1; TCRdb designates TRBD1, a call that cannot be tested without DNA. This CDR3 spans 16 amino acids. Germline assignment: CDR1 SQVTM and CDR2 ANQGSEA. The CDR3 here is CSVSGGMDDSYNEQFF.

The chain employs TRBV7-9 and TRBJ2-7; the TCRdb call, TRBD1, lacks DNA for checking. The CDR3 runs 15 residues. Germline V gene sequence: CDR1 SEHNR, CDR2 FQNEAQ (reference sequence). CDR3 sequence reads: CASRPQTGTWVEQYF.

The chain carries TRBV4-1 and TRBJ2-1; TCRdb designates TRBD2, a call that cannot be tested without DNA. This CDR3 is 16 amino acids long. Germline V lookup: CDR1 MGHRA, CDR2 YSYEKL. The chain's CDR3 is CASSQDVSSAGGEQFF.

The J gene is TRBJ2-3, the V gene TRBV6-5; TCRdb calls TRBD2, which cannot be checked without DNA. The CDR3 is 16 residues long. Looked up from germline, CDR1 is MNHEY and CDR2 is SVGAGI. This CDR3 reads CASSYQTSGGGDTQYF.

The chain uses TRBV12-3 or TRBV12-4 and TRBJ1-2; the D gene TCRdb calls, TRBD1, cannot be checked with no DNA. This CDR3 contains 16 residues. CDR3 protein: CASSLKYSPSSYGYTF.

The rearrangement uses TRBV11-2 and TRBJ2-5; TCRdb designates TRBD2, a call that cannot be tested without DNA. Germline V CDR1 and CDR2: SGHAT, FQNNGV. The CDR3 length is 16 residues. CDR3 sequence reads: CASSSDRDQAGETQYF.

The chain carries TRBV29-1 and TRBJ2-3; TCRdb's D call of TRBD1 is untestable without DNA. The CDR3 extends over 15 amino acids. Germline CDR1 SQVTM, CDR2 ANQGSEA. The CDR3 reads CSETGTGSSTDTQYF.

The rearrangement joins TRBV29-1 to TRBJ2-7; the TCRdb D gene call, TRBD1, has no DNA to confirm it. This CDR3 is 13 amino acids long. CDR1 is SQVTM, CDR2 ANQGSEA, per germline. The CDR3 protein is CSVRRDGSYEQYF.

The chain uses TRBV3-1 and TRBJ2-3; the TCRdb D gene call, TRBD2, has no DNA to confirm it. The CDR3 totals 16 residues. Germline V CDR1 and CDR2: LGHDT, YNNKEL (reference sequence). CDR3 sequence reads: CASSEGLADPTDTQYF.

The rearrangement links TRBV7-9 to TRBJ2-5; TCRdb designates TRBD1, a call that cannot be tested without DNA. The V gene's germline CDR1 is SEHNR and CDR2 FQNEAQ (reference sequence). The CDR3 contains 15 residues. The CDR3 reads CASSSRDRGRETQYF.

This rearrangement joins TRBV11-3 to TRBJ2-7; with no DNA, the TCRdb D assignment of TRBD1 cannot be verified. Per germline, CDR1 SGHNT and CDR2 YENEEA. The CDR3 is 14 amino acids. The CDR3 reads CASSPGSGSGEQYF.

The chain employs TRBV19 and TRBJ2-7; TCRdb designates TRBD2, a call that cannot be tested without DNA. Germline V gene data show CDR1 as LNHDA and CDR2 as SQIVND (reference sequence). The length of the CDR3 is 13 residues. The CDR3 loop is CASSPGLSYEQYF. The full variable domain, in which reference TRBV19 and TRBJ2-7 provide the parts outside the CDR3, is DGGITQSPKYLFRKEGQNVTLSCEQNLNHDAMYWYRQDPGQGLRLIYYSQIVNDFQKGDIAEGYSVSREKKESFPLTVTSAQKNPTAFYLCASSPGLSYEQYFGPGTRLTVT.

CDR3 amino acids: CASSLSGNSYNEQFF. This sequence joins TRBV5-1 and TRBJ2-1. This CDR3 comprises 15 residues. The germline V gene encodes CDR1 SGHRS and CDR2 YFSETQ.

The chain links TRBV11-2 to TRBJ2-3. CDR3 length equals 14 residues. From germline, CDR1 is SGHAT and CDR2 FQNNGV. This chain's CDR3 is CASSLAPLGYTQYF.

The CDR3: CASSRTALTQYF. J is TRBJ2-3 and V is TRBV21-1. TRBV21-1 is reported as a pseudogene. The CDR3 runs 12 residues.

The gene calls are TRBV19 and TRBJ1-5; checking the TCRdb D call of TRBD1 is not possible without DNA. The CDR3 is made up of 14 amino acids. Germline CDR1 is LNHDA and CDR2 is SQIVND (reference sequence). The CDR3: CASSALETSQPQHF.

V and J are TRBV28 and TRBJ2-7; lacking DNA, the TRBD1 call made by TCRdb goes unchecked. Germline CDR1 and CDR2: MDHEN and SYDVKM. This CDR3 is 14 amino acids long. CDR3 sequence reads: CASSPQSFPYEQYF.

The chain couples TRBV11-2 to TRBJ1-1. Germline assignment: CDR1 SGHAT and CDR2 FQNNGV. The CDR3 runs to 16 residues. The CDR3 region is CASSLAGPPMNTEAFF.

The CDR3 here is CASSPAYQETQYF. The chain carries TRBV6-6 and TRBJ2-5; TCRdb lists TRBD2, though no DNA is available to test this call. The CDR3 contains 13 residues. Germline V gives CDR1 MNHNY, CDR2 SVGAGI (reference sequence).

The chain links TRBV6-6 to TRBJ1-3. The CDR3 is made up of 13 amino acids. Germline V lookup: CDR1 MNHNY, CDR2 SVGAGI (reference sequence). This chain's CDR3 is CASSYIAGNTIYF.

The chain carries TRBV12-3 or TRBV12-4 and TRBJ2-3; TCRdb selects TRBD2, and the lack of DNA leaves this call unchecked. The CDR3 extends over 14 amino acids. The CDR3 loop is CASINAGLADTQYF.

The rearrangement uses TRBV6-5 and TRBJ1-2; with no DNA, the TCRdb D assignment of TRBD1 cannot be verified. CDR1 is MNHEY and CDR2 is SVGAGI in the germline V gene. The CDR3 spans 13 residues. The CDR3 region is CASSPRELYGYTF.

This chain's CDR3 is CASSHTTGPYEQYF. The rearrangement joins TRBV4-1 to TRBJ2-7. Looked up from germline, CDR1 is MGHRA and CDR2 is YSYEKL. This CDR3 has 14 residues.

CDR3 in amino acids: CASSQDSLSSYEQCF. The chain is built from TRBV3-1 and TRBJ2-7. Germline CDR1 LGHDT, CDR2 YNNKEL (reference sequence). The CDR3 is 15 amino acids.

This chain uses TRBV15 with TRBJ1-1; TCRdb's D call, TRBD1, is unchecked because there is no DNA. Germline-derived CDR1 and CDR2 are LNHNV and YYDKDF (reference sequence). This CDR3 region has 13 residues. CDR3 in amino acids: CATRPTGYTEAFF.

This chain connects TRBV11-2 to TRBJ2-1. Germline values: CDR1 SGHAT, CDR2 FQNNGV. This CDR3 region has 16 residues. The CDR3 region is CASSLEGRGSYNEQFF.

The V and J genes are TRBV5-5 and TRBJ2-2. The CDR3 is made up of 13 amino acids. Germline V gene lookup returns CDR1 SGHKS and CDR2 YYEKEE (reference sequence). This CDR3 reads CASSLGDVGELFF.